The T cell receptor beta chain described here comes from a study of neurological immune-mediated disorders. Study outcomes and limitations: The most TCR clonal expansion was seen in HTLV-1-associated myelopathy, and the least was seen in multiple sclerosis, which fell below healthy controls.

This clonotype has a count of ten or more. Antigen unknown. The cDNA came from 5'RACE, which used 10-nucleotide random UMIs. TCRdb re-called the 5' RACE reads with MiXCR, one entry per CDR3 protein. The sample consists of 95,000 to 150,000 distinct CDR3 sequences, roughly 3.1% of them appearing once. The germline V gene encodes CDR1 DFQATT and CDR2 SNEGSKA (reference sequence). This CDR3 region has 13 residues. Deletions cut 0 bases from V and 4 bases from J, with 7 bases between. The sample taken for sequencing was PBMCs. This clonotype originated in a woman younger than 45 with multiple sclerosis. V gene TRBV20-1 combines with J gene TRBJ1-5, with D hard to call. CDR3 coding DNA: TGCAGTGCTAGAGATAAGGGAAATCAGCCCCAGCATTTT. Its protein is CSARDKGNQPQHF.